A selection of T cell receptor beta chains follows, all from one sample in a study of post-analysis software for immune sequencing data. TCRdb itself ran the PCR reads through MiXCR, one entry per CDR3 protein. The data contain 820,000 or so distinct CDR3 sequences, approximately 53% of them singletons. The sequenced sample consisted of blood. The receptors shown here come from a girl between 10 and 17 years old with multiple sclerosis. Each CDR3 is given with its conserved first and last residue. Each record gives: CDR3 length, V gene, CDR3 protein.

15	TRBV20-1	CSASPDRGPYYGYTF
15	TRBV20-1	CSARRDRGITYEQYF
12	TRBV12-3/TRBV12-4	CASSLKSYEQYF
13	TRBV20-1	CSAELAVYNEQFF
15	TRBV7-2	CASSLAGTGYNEQYF
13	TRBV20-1	CSAQGQGSSPLHF
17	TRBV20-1	CSARDLFLGGSYNEQFF
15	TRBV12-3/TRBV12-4	CASSLSGGIYNEQFF
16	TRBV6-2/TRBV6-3	CASSSLAGGLPFDQYF
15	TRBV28	CASRRAGTLNQPQHF
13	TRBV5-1	CASSLEGWDTQYF
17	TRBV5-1	CASRVRPASGGRETQYF
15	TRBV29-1	CSVLDGELAKNIQYF
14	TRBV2	CASSGTGWNQPQHF
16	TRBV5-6	CASSFQQGITGNIQYF
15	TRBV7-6	CASSTSGTGNYEQYF
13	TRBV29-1	CSVAQGADQPQHF
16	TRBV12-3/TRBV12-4	CASSATLGTGREALHF
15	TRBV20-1	CSAKTSRGSYNEQFF
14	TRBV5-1	CASSLVAGGPEQYF
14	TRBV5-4	CASSLVLGPETQYF
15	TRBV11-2	CASSTGSDSSYEQYF
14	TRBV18	CASSPSGARESQYF
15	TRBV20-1	CSARDGETRAYEQYF
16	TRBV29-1	CSVEDLGRGSYNEQYF
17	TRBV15	CATSREGGTGIFDEQYF
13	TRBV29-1	CSTGTGETGELFF
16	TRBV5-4	CASSLDSVGVNYGYTF
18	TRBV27	CASSLSRGGRGAKNIQYF
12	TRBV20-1	CSASDRDYEQYF
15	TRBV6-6	CASTPPGQGSGEQYF
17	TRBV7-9	CASSPRVIGQRNTEAFF
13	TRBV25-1	CASSEGSFYEQYF
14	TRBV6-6	CASSYPGQGETQYF
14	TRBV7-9	CATSRGGSNQPQHF
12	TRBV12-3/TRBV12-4	CATLGRAGELFF
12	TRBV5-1	CASRDSDYGYTF
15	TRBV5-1	CASSPGTSGYNEQFF
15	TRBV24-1	CATSDPIAGVDTQYF
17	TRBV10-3	CAISESKGLAGSGEQFF
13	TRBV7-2	CASSLALLYEQYF
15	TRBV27	CASSLGWTGANVLTF
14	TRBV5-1	CASSKDLRAYEQYF
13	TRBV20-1	CSARSGAVREQYF
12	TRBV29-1	CSVAGAASEQFF
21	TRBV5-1	CASSTHQPPGQGLSFSYEQYF
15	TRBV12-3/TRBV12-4	CASSLMSGKVGEQYF
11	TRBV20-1	CSASGLYEQYF
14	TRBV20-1	CSALGLAIANEQFF
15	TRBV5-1	CASSLAKGRDEKLFF
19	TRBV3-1	CASSQVLAGGERTSDTQYF
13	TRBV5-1	CASAGPWREAQYF
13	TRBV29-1	CSVEDYGYNEQFF
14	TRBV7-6	CASSPGARQTEQYF
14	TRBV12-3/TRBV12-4	CASTPSGDYNEQFF
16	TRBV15	CATGRYPRDRNYGYTF
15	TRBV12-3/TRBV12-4	CASSFNRGSRDEQFF